Presented here are 28 T cell receptor beta chains from one specimen sequenced in a study of CD8+ T cells in alopecia areata. Extracted from the samples, RNA was reverse transcribed into cDNA to serve as the sequencing template. The repertoire was sequenced with immunoSEQ multiplex PCR; TCRdb's copy has only in-frame clones and lacks some. The profile covers around 200,000 clones, with roughly 64% appearing a single time and around 13% taken by the ten largest. Stated treatment: oral pan-JAK inhibitor, 5-10 mg twice daily. The input for sequencing was CD8+ T cells sorted from blood, taken at week 24, from a patient treated with tofacitinib. These receptors were collected from a human donor with alopecia areata.

This chain uses TRBV5-1 with TRBJ1-1; D possibly corresponds to TRBD1 (5 bases). CDR3 length: 14 amino acids. Trimming left V 7 bases short and J 3 bases short, with 16 bases between. Germline V gives CDR1 SGHRS, CDR2 YFSETQ. CDR3 DNA sequence: TGCGCCAGCGGGGGATTGGGGGAAGACACTGAAGCTTTCTTT. It codes for CASGGLGEDTEAFF.

The genes are TRBV27 and TRBJ1-5; D remains ambiguous. This CDR3 has 15 residues. The ends were cut back, 5 bases at V and 4 bases at J, with 15 bases in the middle. Germline loops: CDR1 MNHEY, CDR2 SMNVEV (reference sequence). CDR3 DNA: TGTGCCAGCAGTCCCCGATGGGAGGGTAATCAGCCCCAGCATTTT. This encodes CASSPRWEGNQPQHF.

The J gene is TRBJ2-1, the V gene TRBV10-3; TRBD1 agrees at 10 bases. The V gene's germline CDR1 is ENHRY and CDR2 SYGVKD. After removal of 0 bases from V and 5 bases from J, the junction contained 1 base not matched to a gene. The CDR3 covers 15 residues. The CDR3 is CAISESGTGDNEQFF. In nucleotides, the CDR3 is TGTGCCATCAGTGAGTCGGGGACAGGGGACAATGAGCAGTTCTTC.

There are a few counts of this clone. The chain couples TRBV5-1 to TRBJ1-1; D is undetermined. The CDR3 totals 14 residues. V lost 0 bases to trimming and J lost 3 bases, with 9 bases between them. Germline V CDR1 and CDR2: SGHRS, YFSETQ. The CDR3 nucleotides read TGCGCCAGCAGCTTGGGGTGGGTTGACACTGAAGCTTTCTTT. As protein: CASSLGWVDTEAFF.

In DNA form, the CDR3 reads TGCGCCAGCAGCCCACCGGGGGCCGGTGAGCAGTTCTTC. Residues: CASSPPGAGEQFF. The genes are TRBV5-1 and TRBJ2-1; D might be TRBD1 or TRBD2, each matching 6 bases. Germline loops: CDR1 SGHRS, CDR2 YFSETQ. The CDR3 contains 13 residues. Between the trimmed V and J ends, which lost 4 bases and 9 bases, there was a span of 14 bases. Full variable domain (outside the CDR3, taken from reference TRBV5-1 and TRBJ2-1): KAGVTQTPRYLIKTRGQQVTLSCSPISGHRSVSWYQQTPGQGLQFLFEYFSETQRNKGNFPGRFSGRQFSNSRSEMNVSTLELGDSALYLCASSPPGAGEQFFGPGTRLTVL.

The V gene is TRBV27, the J gene TRBJ1-5; 10 bases match TRBD1. Trimming took 4 bases from V and 4 from J; bases not matched to a gene: 4. CDR1 and CDR2 (germline): MNHEY, SMNVEV (reference sequence). The CDR3 extends over 15 amino acids. The DNA of the CDR3 is TGTGCCAGCAGTTCAGGGACAGGGGCTAATCAGCCCCAGCATTTT. It is translated as CASSSGTGANQPQHF.

The chain carries TRBV6-5 and TRBJ2-5, with D perhaps TRBD1 or TRBD2 (6 bases each). This CDR3 has 14 residues. CDR1 and CDR2 (germline): MNHEY, SVGAGI. V was pared by 6 bases and J by 5 bases, with 16 bases between. As DNA, the CDR3 is TGTGCCAGCAGCAACTACAGGGAGGCCGAGACCCAGTACTTC. This translates into CASSNYREAETQYF.

V and J are TRBV27 and TRBJ1-3; 7 positions match TRBD1. The CDR3 loop spans 16 amino acids. V gave up 8 bases and J gave up 2 bases; unmatched junction bases: 12. Germline CDR1 reads MNHEY; CDR2 reads SMNVEV (reference sequence). This CDR3 is CASGPEPGTAGNTIYF. The DNA of the CDR3 is TGTGCCAGCGGACCTGAACCGGGGACAGCTGGAAACACCATATATTTT.

The chain couples TRBV29-1 to TRBJ2-3, with 9 bases that match TRBD1. The CDR3 is 15 amino acids. With 2 bases clipped from V and 2 bases from J, the junction kept 5 bases outside the gene matches. CDR1 SQVTM and CDR2 ANQGSEA come from the germline V gene. DNA of the CDR3: TGCAGCGTTGAAATTCGGGACAGGGCCACAGATACGCAGTATTTT. Protein sequence: CSVEIRDRATDTQYF.

CDR3: CASSPKDRYSNTEAFF. Here the CDR3 DNA reads TGTGCCAGCAGCCCCAAAGATCGATACTCGAACACTGAAGCTTTCTTT. The chain is built from TRBV9 and TRBJ1-1; D ambiguous. CDR1 is SGDLS and CDR2 is YYNGEE in the germline V gene. The CDR3 spans 16 residues. Deletions cut 4 bases from V and 1 base from J, with 17 bases between.

The CDR3 sequence is CSVDSTPISYGYTF. In nucleotides, the CDR3 is TGCAGCGTTGATTCGACACCCATAAGCTATGGCTACACCTTC. The chain carries TRBV29-1 and TRBJ1-2; D remains ambiguous. The germline CDR1 and CDR2 sequences are SQVTM and ANQGSEA. Trimming removed 3 bases at V and 4 bases at J, with 15 bases between. CDR3 length: 14 amino acids.

The chain couples TRBV6-1 to TRBJ2-5, with 8 bases that match TRBD2. CDR3 length: 12 residues. Unmatched junction bases numbered 3, after V lost 7 bases and J lost 5 bases. Germline V gives CDR1 MNHNS, CDR2 SASEGT. Here the CDR3 reads CASTGGVETQYF. The CDR3 DNA is TGTGCCAGCACCGGGGGGGTCGAGACCCAGTACTTC.

This sequence joins TRBV5-1 and TRBJ2-7; TRBD1 agrees at 8 bases. Germline V gives CDR1 SGHRS, CDR2 YFSETQ. Losses at the gene ends were 0 bases for V and 5 bases for J; bases not matched to a gene: 4. This CDR3 has 14 residues. This CDR3 reads CASSLGQGTNEQYF. Written as DNA, the CDR3 is TGCGCCAGCAGCTTGGGACAGGGGACCAACGAGCAGTACTTC.

This clone was seen a handful of times. This rearrangement joins TRBV19 to TRBJ1-1, with a possible D match to TRBD1 (5 bases). V was trimmed by 2 bases and J by 7 bases, leaving 14 bases between them. CDR1 LNHDA and CDR2 SQIVND come from the germline V gene (reference sequence). The CDR3 length is 14 residues. CDR3 sequence reads: CASSIQGRPYEAFF. DNA of the CDR3: TGTGCCAGTAGTATACAGGGCCGACCTTATGAAGCTTTCTTT.

The chain uses TRBV7-8 and TRBJ1-2; the match to TRBD1 covers 12 bases. The CDR3 extends over 15 amino acids. The ends lost 4 bases at V and 5 bases at J; junction bases unmatched: 5. CDR1 and CDR2 from the germline V gene are SGHVS and FQNEAQ. CDR3 coding DNA: TGTGCCAGCAGCTGGGGACAGGGGGCCAGTTATGGCTACACCTTC. It encodes CASSWGQGASYGYTF.

Details on this clone: The sample carries other DNA sequences with the same CDR3. The V and J genes are TRBV7-9 and TRBJ2-7; D could derive from TRBD1 or TRBD2 (5 bases each). CDR1 and CDR2 from the germline V gene are SEHNR and FQNEAQ (reference sequence). This CDR3 has 14 residues. V lost 1 base and J lost 0, with 7 bases in between. In nucleotides, the CDR3 is TGTGCCAGCAGCTTAGAGGGGAGCTCCTACGAGCAGTACTTC. Translation: CASSLEGSSYEQYF.

V and J are TRBV23-1 and TRBJ1-3, with D possibly being TRBD1 (5 bases). TRBV23-1 is annotated as an ORF whose role is uncertain. The V end was cut by 10 bases, the J end by 0 bases, with 16 bases between. The CDR3 runs 15 residues. CDR3 coding DNA: TGCGCCATTCCAAGGGACTACTACTCTGGAAACACCATATATTTT. Its translation is CAIPRDYYSGNTIYF.

This clone has only a few counts. The V call is TRBV15, the J call TRBJ1-2; unclear D gene. Trimming left V 0 bases short and J 6 bases short, with 20 bases between. The germline CDR1 and CDR2 sequences are LNHNV and YYDKDF (reference sequence). The CDR3 is 17 amino acids. The CDR3 DNA follows: TGTGCCACCAGCAGAGATGCGGCGGGCGCCGGGTATGATGGCTACACCTTC. This codes for CATSRDAAGAGYDGYTF.

The V gene is TRBV30, the J gene TRBJ2-7, with 7 bases fitting TRBD1. The J segment lost 1 base and the V segment lost 5 bases, leaving 2 bases of the junction unmatched. This CDR3 comprises 12 residues. Germline V CDR1 and CDR2: GTSNPN, SVGIG (reference sequence). CDR3: CAWGTASYEQYF. CDR3 DNA: TGTGCCTGGGGGACAGCTTCCTACGAGCAGTACTTC.

This clone was seen once. The chain uses TRBV30 and TRBJ1-2; weak D call: TRBD1 (5 bases). This CDR3 spans 17 amino acids. Germline lookup yields CDR1 GTSNPN and CDR2 SVGIG (reference sequence). The V end was cut by 4 bases, the J end by 4 bases, with 25 bases between. In nucleotides, the CDR3 is TGTGCCTGGAATCGGTTTGTGCAACTCCTCGGGGGCTATGGCTACACCTTC. Encoded protein: CAWNRFVQLLGGYGYTF.

The V call is TRBV30, the J call TRBJ2-7; D remains ambiguous. This CDR3 spans 12 amino acids. The germline CDR1 and CDR2 sequences are GTSNPN and SVGIG (reference sequence). Trimming took 1 base from V and 1 from J, leaving 5 bases between them. The CDR3 loop is CAWSDTSYEQYF. CDR3 coding DNA: TGTGCCTGGAGTGATACATCCTACGAGCAGTACTTC.

This chain links TRBV7-9 with TRBJ1-1; D remains unclear. The ends were cut back, 1 base at V and 4 bases at J, with 10 bases in the middle. The CDR3 totals 14 residues. Per the germline V gene, CDR1 is SEHNR and CDR2 is FQNEAQ (reference sequence). For the CDR3, the DNA is TGTGCCAGCAGCTTAGTACAGTCAGGCACTGAAGCTTTCTTT. It is translated as CASSLVQSGTEAFF.

The CDR3 region has the DNA TGTGCCAGCAGCTCTCTGACTAGCGGGGCGGCGGGGGAGACCCAGTACTTC. This codes for CASSSLTSGAAGETQYF. The V gene is TRBV5-4, the J gene TRBJ2-5; 11 positions match TRBD2. The CDR3 loop spans 17 amino acids. Germline V lookup: CDR1 SGHNT, CDR2 YYREEE (reference sequence). Trimming at V came to 3 bases and at J to 5 bases, leaving 12 bases not matched to a gene.

This sequence joins TRBV13 and TRBJ2-1, with no clear D. CDR1 is PRHDT, CDR2 FYEKMQ, per germline (reference sequence). The CDR3 extends over 18 amino acids. Between the trimmed V and J ends, which lost 1 base and 7 bases, there was a span of 23 bases. This chain's CDR3 is CASSLELSAGMRGNEQFF. The CDR3 DNA reads TGTGCCAGCAGCTTAGAGCTTTCGGCAGGTATGCGTGGTAATGAGCAGTTCTTC.

This chain joins TRBV7-9 and TRBJ1-2; D gene uncertain. This CDR3 has 12 amino acids. Germline V gene data show CDR1 as SEHNR and CDR2 as FQNEAQ (reference sequence). Trimming shortened V by 6 bases and J by 8 bases, and 13 bases separated the two germline ends. This chain's CDR3 is CASRTASGGYTF. The CDR3 region has the DNA TGTGCCAGCAGGACCGCCTCAGGAGGCTACACCTTC. Combining the CDR3 with reference TRBV7-9 and TRBJ1-2 gives the whole variable domain DTGVSQNPRHKITKRGQNVTFRCDPISEHNRLYWYRQTLGQGPEFLTYFQNEAQLEKSRLLSDRFSAERPKGSFSTLEIQRTEQGDSAMYLCASRTASGGYTFGSGTRLTVV.

The rearrangement uses TRBV10-2 and TRBJ2-7; D is undetermined. The CDR3 runs to 14 residues. V was cut by 0 bases and J by 5 bases, with 11 bases left in between. The germline V gene has CDR1 WSHSY and CDR2 SAAADI. The CDR3 region is CASSESTRWNEQYF. The CDR3 nucleotides are TGCGCCAGCAGTGAGTCGACCAGGTGGAACGAGCAGTACTTC.

This sequence joins TRBV5-6 and TRBJ2-3; D not certain. The CDR3 extends over 12 amino acids. Deletions cut 9 bases from V and 4 bases from J, with 12 bases between. The germline V gene encodes CDR1 SGHDT and CDR2 YYEEEE. The CDR3 region is CATRWGADTQYF. The DNA of the CDR3 is TGTGCCACACGGTGGGGTGCAGATACGCAGTATTTT.

There are a few counts of this clone. The rearrangement links TRBV4-1 to TRBJ1-6; D gene ambiguous. CDR1 is MGHRA, CDR2 YSYEKL, per germline. This CDR3 contains 16 residues. Trimming cost V 3 bases and J 4 bases, with 13 bases left between them. The CDR3 sequence is CASSHNPEEYNSPLHF. CDR3 coding DNA: TGCGCCAGCAGCCACAACCCGGAGGAGTATAATTCACCCCTCCACTTT.